The rows below give T cell receptor beta chains drawn from one sample of a study of control samples from healthy donors and cancer patients. TCRdb keeps only in-frame clones here, not all; method: immunoSEQ multiplex PCR. In the table there are 350,000 to 450,000 clones, around 90% of which are singletons. The sequenced sample consisted of PBMCs. The source of these receptors is a man aged 35 to 55 with head and neck cancer. Each CDR3 is given with its conserved first and last residue. Fields, in order: D gene, J gene, clone size, V gene, CDR3 DNA, CDR3 protein. The D gene is left open where the match is weak. Expanded clones get a size class; other rows say once, few or many, or leave the size out.

D gene: TRBD2; J gene: TRBJ2-1; clone size: -; V gene: TRBV3-1/TRBV3-2; CDR3 DNA: TGTGCCAGCAGTTATCAACTAGCGGGAGATAGCAATGAGCAGTTCTTC; CDR3 protein: CASSYQLAGDSNEQFF
D gene: -; J gene: TRBJ1-4; clone size: once; V gene: TRBV6-1; CDR3 DNA: TGTGCCAGCAGTGAACCCGGGGCAACTAATGAAAAACTGTTTTTT; CDR3 protein: CASSEPGATNEKLFF
D gene: TRBD1; J gene: TRBJ2-5; clone size: -; V gene: TRBV28; CDR3 DNA: TGTGCCAGCAGTTCCAGGGGGAAGACCCAGTACTTC; CDR3 protein: CASSSRGKTQYF
D gene: -; J gene: TRBJ2-2; clone size: -; V gene: TRBV15; CDR3 DNA: TGTGCCACCAGGGCTGGGACGAACACCGGGGAGCTGTTTTTT; CDR3 protein: CATRAGTNTGELFF
D gene: TRBD2; J gene: TRBJ2-3; clone size: -; V gene: TRBV11-1; CDR3 DNA: TGTGCCAGCAGCTCTCTCCCGGGGGGGGCGGCAGATACGCAGTATTTT; CDR3 protein: CASSSLPGGAADTQYF
D gene: -; J gene: TRBJ2-1; clone size: -; V gene: TRBV25-1; CDR3 DNA: TGTGCCAGCACCAGGAGGTCACTGGGGGCCGGGTACAATGAGCAGTTCTTC; CDR3 protein: CASTRRSLGAGYNEQFF
D gene: -; J gene: TRBJ2-7; clone size: -; V gene: TRBV28; CDR3 DNA: TGTGCCAGCAGGGAGATCACGACGGATGTCTCCTACGAGCAGTACTTC; CDR3 protein: CASREITTDVSYEQYF
D gene: -; J gene: TRBJ1-6; clone size: once; V gene: TRBV6-5; CDR3 DNA: TGTGCCAGCAGGCAGGGAATGGGGAATTCACCCCTCCACTTT; CDR3 protein: CASRQGMGNSPLHF
D gene: TRBD1; J gene: TRBJ1-5; clone size: -; V gene: TRBV5-6; CDR3 DNA: TGTGCCAGCAGCTCGGGGACAGAGGGCAATCAGCCCCAGCATTTT; CDR3 protein: CASSSGTEGNQPQHF
D gene: -; J gene: TRBJ2-7; clone size: -; V gene: TRBV12-2; CDR3 DNA: TGTGCAAGTCGCTTAGGGACAGGGGCCTACTCCTACGAGCAGTACTTC; CDR3 protein: CASRLGTGAYSYEQYF
D gene: -; J gene: TRBJ1-1; clone size: -; V gene: TRBV9; CDR3 DNA: TGTGCCAGCAGCCCCCCCCGGACGGAGGAAGCTTTCTTT; CDR3 protein: CASSPPRTEEAFF
D gene: -; J gene: TRBJ1-2; clone size: -; V gene: TRBV3-1/TRBV3-2; CDR3 DNA: TGTGCCAGCAGCCAAGCACAGGGAAGCGGTGGCTACACCTTC; CDR3 protein: CASSQAQGSGGYTF
D gene: -; J gene: TRBJ2-2; clone size: -; V gene: TRBV7-3; CDR3 DNA: TGTGCCAGCACCCAGGACGGGAACACCGGGGAGCTGTTTTTT; CDR3 protein: CASTQDGNTGELFF
D gene: TRBD1; J gene: TRBJ1-1; clone size: -; V gene: TRBV27; CDR3 DNA: TGTGCCAGCAGATCACCGGGACAGTCTCCGAACACTGAAGCTTTCTTT; CDR3 protein: CASRSPGQSPNTEAFF
D gene: TRBD1; J gene: TRBJ1-1; clone size: -; V gene: TRBV7-2; CDR3 DNA: TGTGCCAGCAGCTTCAGGACAGGGATGAACACTGAAGCTTTCTTT; CDR3 protein: CASSFRTGMNTEAFF
D gene: TRBD1; J gene: TRBJ1-1; clone size: -; V gene: TRBV18; CDR3 DNA: TGTGCCAGCTCACCGGGACAGGAGATCGGAGCTTTCTTT; CDR3 protein: CASSPGQEIGAFF
D gene: -; J gene: TRBJ1-1; clone size: -; V gene: TRBV14; CDR3 DNA: TGTGCCAGCCGTGCGTTTTTAGGGACGGCGGCTTTCTTT; CDR3 protein: CASRAFLGTAAFF
D gene: TRBD1; J gene: TRBJ1-2; clone size: -; V gene: TRBV19; CDR3 DNA: TGTGCCAGTAGTACCGGGACAGGGGGACTAAACTATGGCTACACCTTC; CDR3 protein: CASSTGTGGLNYGYTF
D gene: -; J gene: TRBJ2-4; clone size: -; V gene: TRBV10-1; CDR3 DNA: TGCGCCAGCAGTGGAGGGGAGGACATTCAGTACTTC; CDR3 protein: CASSGGEDIQYF
D gene: TRBD1; J gene: TRBJ1-4; clone size: -; V gene: TRBV5-1; CDR3 DNA: TGCGCCAGCAGCCTACTAGGGACAGGGGAAGAAAAACTGTTTTTT; CDR3 protein: CASSLLGTGEEKLFF
D gene: TRBD1; J gene: TRBJ2-4; clone size: -; V gene: TRBV29-1; CDR3 DNA: TGCAGCGTTGAAGGCGAAAGGGGGACAGATCGGAACATTCAGTACTTC; CDR3 protein: CSVEGERGTDRNIQYF
D gene: -; J gene: TRBJ1-1; clone size: -; V gene: TRBV30; CDR3 DNA: TGTGCCGCTCGGAGGATTGAAGCTTTCTTT; CDR3 protein: CAARRIEAFF
D gene: TRBD2; J gene: TRBJ2-3; clone size: few; V gene: TRBV7-2; CDR3 DNA: TGTGCCAGCAGCGTTAACGCGGGGGGCACAGATACGCAGTATTTT; CDR3 protein: CASSVNAGGTDTQYF
D gene: -; J gene: TRBJ1-5; clone size: -; V gene: TRBV6-6; CDR3 DNA: TGTGCCAGCTACGGACAGAGCAATCAGCCCCAGCATTTT; CDR3 protein: CASYGQSNQPQHF
D gene: TRBD2; J gene: TRBJ2-5; clone size: -; V gene: TRBV11-2; CDR3 DNA: TGTGCCAGCAGCCCCAGGGGACTAGCACCCGTGACCCAGTACTTC; CDR3 protein: CASSPRGLAPVTQYF
D gene: TRBD1; J gene: TRBJ2-7; clone size: -; V gene: TRBV27; CDR3 DNA: TGTGCCAGCAGCTGGGGACAGGGTACCTACGAGCAGTACTTC; CDR3 protein: CASSWGQGTYEQYF
D gene: -; J gene: TRBJ1-2; clone size: -; V gene: TRBV6-2/TRBV6-3; CDR3 DNA: TGTGCCAGCAGTTATGGGGGTCACGGCTACACCTTC; CDR3 protein: CASSYGGHGYTF
D gene: -; J gene: TRBJ1-5; clone size: -; V gene: TRBV28; CDR3 DNA: TGTGCCAGCAGCCCACGTGTGGTCTATCAGCCCCAGCATTTT; CDR3 protein: CASSPRVVYQPQHF
D gene: -; J gene: TRBJ2-7; clone size: -; V gene: TRBV18; CDR3 DNA: TGTGCCAGCTCACCACCGGAGCAGGACTCCTACGAGCAGTACTTC; CDR3 protein: CASSPPEQDSYEQYF
D gene: -; J gene: TRBJ2-3; clone size: -; V gene: TRBV6-4; CDR3 DNA: TGTGCCATAGGGTGCAGGGATCCAACCACAGGTACGCAGTATTTT; CDR3 protein: CAIGCRDPTTGTQYF
D gene: -; J gene: TRBJ2-7; clone size: -; V gene: TRBV5-1; CDR3 DNA: TGCGCCAGCAGCTCAACTAGCTTGGGCGAGCAGTACTTC; CDR3 protein: CASSSTSLGEQYF
D gene: TRBD2; J gene: TRBJ2-1; clone size: -; V gene: TRBV6-5; CDR3 DNA: TGTGCCAGCAGAGCAAGCGGGAGCCAATACAATGAGCAGTTCTTC; CDR3 protein: CASRASGSQYNEQFF
D gene: -; J gene: TRBJ2-7; clone size: -; V gene: TRBV28; CDR3 DNA: TGTGCCAGCAAAAAAAACTACGAGCAGTACTTC; CDR3 protein: CASKKNYEQYF
D gene: -; J gene: TRBJ1-2; clone size: -; V gene: TRBV10-3; CDR3 DNA: TGTGCCATCAGTGTGGGAGACGGCTACACCTTC; CDR3 protein: CAISVGDGYTF
D gene: -; J gene: TRBJ2-5; clone size: -; V gene: TRBV2; CDR3 DNA: TGTGCCAGCAGGGAACCCAGTAGGGGGGTACAAGAGACCCAGTACTTC; CDR3 protein: CASREPSRGVQETQYF
D gene: TRBD1; J gene: TRBJ2-6; clone size: -; V gene: TRBV7-3; CDR3 DNA: TGTGCCAGCAGCTCACAGGGGGCTGGGGCCAACGTCCTGACTTTC; CDR3 protein: CASSSQGAGANVLTF
D gene: TRBD2; J gene: TRBJ2-1; clone size: -; V gene: TRBV7-8; CDR3 DNA: TGTGCCAGCAGCCACATTGTTCCGGACTACGGTAGCGGGAACAATGAGCAGTTCTTC; CDR3 protein: CASSHIVPDYGSGNNEQFF
D gene: -; J gene: TRBJ2-2; clone size: -; V gene: TRBV29-1; CDR3 DNA: TGCAGCGGCGGGCGTTCCGGGGAGCTGTTTTTT; CDR3 protein: CSGGRSGELFF
D gene: TRBD1; J gene: TRBJ1-4; clone size: -; V gene: TRBV5-5; CDR3 DNA: TGTGCCAGCAGCTCGGGACAGACGGCCGAAAAACTGTTTTTT; CDR3 protein: CASSSGQTAEKLFF
D gene: -; J gene: TRBJ1-1; clone size: -; V gene: TRBV12-5; CDR3 DNA: TGTGCTAGTGGTTTGGTAGGGGGTCGGAGGGACACTGAAGCTTTCTTT; CDR3 protein: CASGLVGGRRDTEAFF
D gene: -; J gene: TRBJ2-7; clone size: -; V gene: TRBV6-5; CDR3 DNA: TGTGCCACGATCGCGACTAGCTACGAGCAGTACTTC; CDR3 protein: CATIATSYEQYF
D gene: TRBD1; J gene: TRBJ2-1; clone size: -; V gene: TRBV19; CDR3 DNA: TGTGCCAGTAGTACGGGACAGGGGGCGGGCAATGAGCAGTTCTTC; CDR3 protein: CASSTGQGAGNEQFF
D gene: -; J gene: TRBJ2-3; clone size: once; V gene: TRBV24-1; CDR3 DNA: TGTGCCACCAGTGACCCGGGACCCACAGATACGCAGTATTTT; CDR3 protein: CATSDPGPTDTQYF
D gene: -; J gene: TRBJ1-5; clone size: -; V gene: TRBV3-1/TRBV3-2; CDR3 DNA: TGTGCCAGCAGCCAAGCAGGAGGGTATCAGCCCCAGCATTTT; CDR3 protein: CASSQAGGYQPQHF
D gene: -; J gene: TRBJ1-1; clone size: -; V gene: TRBV5-1; CDR3 DNA: TGCGCCAGCAGCTTAATTGGGGAATGGGACACTGAAGCTTTCTTT; CDR3 protein: CASSLIGEWDTEAFF